This passage covers 10 T cell receptor beta chains from one sample sequenced in a study of CD8+CD57+ T cells in acquired aplastic anemia. Profiling of TCR beta VDJ combinations and CDR3 sequences used genomic DNA as template. MiXCR, applied by TCRdb to the reads, yields one record per CDR3 protein. The data contain tens of thousands of distinct CDR3 sequences, around 44% of them singletons. The sequencing sample was made of sorted CD4+, CD8+, or CD8+CD57+ T cells (not recorded which) from PBMCs. These TCRs come from a human donor in good health, serving as a control.

V and J are TRBV15 and TRBJ2-5, with a tentative D call TRBD2 (6 bases). Trimming shortened V by 3 bases and J by 1 base, and 12 bases separated the two germline ends. Germline lookup yields CDR1 LNHNV and CDR2 YYDKDF (reference sequence). The CDR3 spans 15 residues. CDR3 DNA: TGTGCCACCAGCAGGGAAGGGGACTTCCAAGAGACCCAGTACTTC. Protein sequence: CATSREGDFQETQYF.

The rearrangement uses TRBV19 and TRBJ1-6; D may be TRBD1 (6 bases). Trimming left V 5 bases short and J 14 bases short, with 13 bases between. Germline assignment: CDR1 LNHDA and CDR2 SQIVND (reference sequence). The CDR3 loop spans 12 amino acids. As DNA, the CDR3 is TGTGCCAGTAGTTCCTACAGGGAAACCCTCCACTTT. Translated: CASSSYRETLHF.

The sample holds many counts of this clonotype. This chain joins TRBV9 and TRBJ2-2; 9 nucleotides line up with TRBD2. J was trimmed by 0 bases and V by 0 bases; bases with no gene match: 3. CDR1 is SGDLS, CDR2 YYNGEE, per germline. The CDR3 extends over 17 amino acids. The CDR3: CASSVDQRGANTGELFF. The DNA for the CDR3 is TGTGCCAGCAGCGTAGACCAGCGGGGGGCGAACACCGGGGAGCTGTTTTTT.

V and J are TRBV15 and TRBJ1-1; D possibly corresponds to TRBD1 (5 bases). With 0 bases removed from V and 4 bases from J, the gap between germline ends came to 21 bases. CDR3 length: 18 residues. The V gene's germline CDR1 is LNHNV and CDR2 YYDKDF (reference sequence). DNA of the CDR3: TGTGCCACCAGCAGAGATGGGGGGGACTCTCGGTCGGGCACTGAAGCTTTCTTT. This codes for CATSRDGGDSRSGTEAFF.

The chain recombines TRBV10-3 with TRBJ1-2; no definite D call. CDR1 is ENHRY and CDR2 is SYGVKD in the germline V gene. V was cut by 5 bases and J by 4 bases, with 14 bases left in between. This CDR3 contains 14 residues. CDR3 sequence reads: CAISRGTVGYGYTF. In DNA form, the CDR3 reads TGTGCCATCAGTCGAGGAACAGTGGGCTATGGCTACACCTTC.

This clonotype was counted at least ten times. Here the CDR3 DNA reads TGCAGTGCTAGAGACGGCGGGGGGGCTTCGGAGACCCAGTACTTC. Its translation: CSARDGGGASETQYF. The rearrangement links TRBV20-1 to TRBJ2-5; 9 positions agree with TRBD2. Per the germline V gene, CDR1 is DFQATT and CDR2 is SNEGSKA (reference sequence). The CDR3 is 15 residues long. Unmatched junction bases numbered 7, after V lost 0 bases and J lost 5 bases.

This chain uses TRBV10-3 with TRBJ1-1; unclear D gene. Germline V gives CDR1 ENHRY, CDR2 SYGVKD. The length of the CDR3 is 13 residues. V lost 3 bases and J 4 bases, leaving 9 bases between the germline ends. The CDR3 bases are TGTGCCATCAGTGACAGGAGTGGCACTGAAGCTTTCTTT. This codes for CAISDRSGTEAFF.

At least ten counts were recorded for this clonotype. V is TRBV25-1 and J is TRBJ2-3, with 8 bases identical to TRBD2. This CDR3 region has 14 residues. Germline V gene lookup returns CDR1 MGHDK and CDR2 SYGVNS. V was clipped by 8 bases and J by 2 bases; unmatched bases: 6. The CDR3 DNA reads as TGTGCCAGCGCCCCAGCGGGAGTCACAGATACGCAGTATTTT. As protein: CASAPAGVTDTQYF.

The chain employs TRBV11-2 and TRBJ1-2, with 9 bases that match TRBD1. Germline CDR1 SGHAT, CDR2 FQNNGV. V dropped 5 bases and J dropped 6; count of bases not matched to a gene: 16. This CDR3 contains 17 residues. The CDR3, as DNA: TGTGCCAGCAGCCGCGGACAGGGGAGGTATAGTGATAATGGCTACACCTTC. Amino acid sequence: CASSRGQGRYSDNGYTF.

The chain carries TRBV29-1 and TRBJ2-5, with 8 bases matching TRBD1. Looked up from germline, CDR1 is SQVTM and CDR2 is ANQGSEA. This CDR3 has 13 residues. Unmatched junction bases numbered 5, after V lost 3 bases and J lost 5 bases. CDR3 amino acids: CSVEDRVKETQYF. CDR3 nucleotides: TGCAGCGTTGAGGACAGGGTAAAGGAGACCCAGTACTTC.